Described below is a single TCR beta chain sequence and its context. Trimming removed 4 bases from V and 6 bases from J; junction bases left unmatched: 9. This CDR3 is built from 15 residues. Germline V CDR1 and CDR2: SEHNR, FQNEAQ (reference sequence). The sample is drawn from a study of shared clonotypes between healthy human individuals. Clones were sequenced by immunoSEQ multiplex PCR, and TCRdb holds only the in-frame ones, with some missing. The repertoire holds under 1 million clones, with approximately 96% as singletons. CD8 cells regarded as naive lacked CD45RO, were positively chosen for CCR7, and omitted terminally differentiated effector memory CD45RA+ cells.

This rearrangement joins TRBV7-9 to TRBJ2-1; 7 bases map to TRBD2. Sequenced sample: naive CD8+ T cells sorted from blood. The TCR sequence derives from a man aged 25 to 40 in good health. The CDR3 DNA sequence: TGTGCCAGCAGCTCCCAGCGGGACGGTATCAATGAGCAGTTCTTC. Translation gives CASSSQRDGINEQFF.